This T cell receptor beta chain was documented in a study of T cell repertoires in cytomegalovirus infection. Study-wide results and limits: HLA-C-restricted CMV-specific TCR beta clonotypes were dominant in the ex vivo response.

This clonotype was seen repeatedly, ten times or more. Its antigen is as yet unknown. TCRdb recomputed calls from the reads with MiXCR, one row per CDR3 protein. In the table there are about 160,000 distinct CDR3 sequences, 15% to 20% of which are singletons. This sequence was found in a human donor in good health (CMV status not recorded). Some clones in this sample may be carry-over from other donors' samples. Specimen: CD8+ T cells from PBMCs.

CDR3 bases: TGCAGCGTCGCAGGACAGGGGCACGGCTACGAGCAGTACTTC. Protein product: CSVAGQGHGYEQYF. The chain couples TRBV29-1 to TRBJ2-7, with 9 bases lining up with TRBD1. With 6 bases clipped from V and 3 bases from J, the junction kept 9 bases outside the gene matches. From germline, CDR1 is SQVTM and CDR2 ANQGSEA. The CDR3 extends over 14 amino acids.